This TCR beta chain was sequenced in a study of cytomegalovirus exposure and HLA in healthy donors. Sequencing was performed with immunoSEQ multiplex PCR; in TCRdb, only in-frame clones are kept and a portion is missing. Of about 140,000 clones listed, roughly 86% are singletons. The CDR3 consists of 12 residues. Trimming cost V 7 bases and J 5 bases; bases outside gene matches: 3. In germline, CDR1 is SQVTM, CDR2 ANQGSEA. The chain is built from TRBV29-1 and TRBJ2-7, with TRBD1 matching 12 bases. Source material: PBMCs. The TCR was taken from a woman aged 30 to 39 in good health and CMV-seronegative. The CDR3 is CSAGTGGNEQYF. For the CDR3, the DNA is TGCAGCGCTGGGACAGGGGGCAACGAGCAGTACTTC.